These T cell receptor beta chains were read from a single sample in a study of blood T cell repertoires in COVID-19. TCRdb's copy holds only in-frame clones and misses some; the assay was immunoSEQ multiplex PCR. The table has under 130,000 clones, more than 75% seen once; the top ten hold 12%. Sequenced: peripheral blood. Every receptor here comes from a human donor in a cohort sampled during active COVID-19. Each CDR3 is given without its conserved first and last residue.

CDR3aa: ASSFVGGGSDTQY
j_gene: TRBJ2-3
v_gene: TRBV7-3

CDR3aa: ASSPLSTEAF
j_gene: TRBJ1-1
v_gene: TRBV11-2

CDR3aa: AISAYRDGYT
j_gene: TRBJ1-2
v_gene: TRBV10-3

CDR3aa: ASSLGQASDQETQY
j_gene: TRBJ2-5
v_gene: TRBV5-8

CDR3aa: SAIDSSNQPQH
j_gene: TRBJ1-5
v_gene: TRBV20-1

CDR3aa: ASSLAGLAVETQY
j_gene: TRBJ2-5
v_gene: TRBV11-2

CDR3aa: ASSKPTGRGDEQF
j_gene: TRBJ2-1
v_gene: TRBV6-5

CDR3aa: ASQSGGRYNEQF
j_gene: TRBJ2-1
v_gene: TRBV6-5

CDR3aa: ASSLGQARSYEQY
j_gene: TRBJ2-7
v_gene: TRBV11-2

CDR3aa: ASRDLQGGGEKLF
j_gene: TRBJ1-4
v_gene: TRBV19

CDR3aa: ASSFSHTEAF
j_gene: TRBJ1-1
v_gene: TRBV12-3/TRBV12-4

CDR3aa: ASSITGAYGYT
j_gene: TRBJ1-2
v_gene: TRBV19

CDR3aa: ASSLARGARDTQY
j_gene: TRBJ2-3
v_gene: TRBV7-3

CDR3aa: ASSPGRTSNQPQH
j_gene: TRBJ1-5
v_gene: TRBV5-5

CDR3aa: ASSYGEVYNEQF
j_gene: TRBJ2-1
v_gene: TRBV6-2/TRBV6-3

CDR3aa: ASSLLDRGGGYT
j_gene: TRBJ1-2
v_gene: TRBV7-9

CDR3aa: ASSQPNNSPLH
j_gene: TRBJ1-6
v_gene: TRBV3-1/TRBV3-2

CDR3aa: ASSQDRRGWTEAF
j_gene: TRBJ1-1
v_gene: TRBV4-1

CDR3aa: ASTRTADNEKLF
j_gene: TRBJ1-4
v_gene: TRBV6-5

CDR3aa: ASRPGTGKSYEQY
j_gene: TRBJ2-7
v_gene: TRBV2

CDR3aa: ASSQPGAGGTEAF
j_gene: TRBJ1-1
v_gene: TRBV10-2

CDR3aa: ASSMERGFEREKLF
j_gene: TRBJ1-4
v_gene: TRBV19

CDR3aa: ASRDRGNTEAF
j_gene: TRBJ1-1
v_gene: TRBV7-8

CDR3aa: ASSPGGNYGYT
j_gene: TRBJ1-2
v_gene: TRBV30

CDR3aa: ASSRGLNTEAF
j_gene: TRBJ1-1
v_gene: TRBV14

CDR3aa: ASSPQGGNQPQH
j_gene: TRBJ1-5
v_gene: TRBV7-2

CDR3aa: ASSTQGFKTDTQY
j_gene: TRBJ2-3
v_gene: TRBV6-2/TRBV6-3

CDR3aa: ASSISGNYGYT
j_gene: TRBJ1-2
v_gene: TRBV19

CDR3aa: ASSLPGTGVEKLF
j_gene: TRBJ1-4
v_gene: TRBV7-2

CDR3aa: ASSPLRGGETQY
j_gene: TRBJ2-5
v_gene: TRBV5-1

CDR3aa: ASSFEAYQETQY
j_gene: TRBJ2-5
v_gene: TRBV5-1

CDR3aa: ASSPVPGETQY
j_gene: TRBJ2-5
v_gene: TRBV18

CDR3aa: ASSDTGGDNSPLH
j_gene: TRBJ1-6
v_gene: TRBV2

CDR3aa: ASSPGRGLQNTEAF
j_gene: TRBJ1-1
v_gene: TRBV5-1

CDR3aa: ASRGGQAI
j_gene: TRBJ1-2
v_gene: TRBV2

CDR3aa: ASSQAPPGFQAKNIQY
j_gene: TRBJ2-4
v_gene: TRBV23-1

CDR3aa: ASSPQGRETQY
j_gene: TRBJ2-5
v_gene: TRBV19

CDR3aa: ASRRGGQSKARHQPQH
j_gene: TRBJ1-5
v_gene: TRBV12-2

CDR3aa: ASSQRRSSAEAF
j_gene: TRBJ1-1
v_gene: TRBV3-1/TRBV3-2

CDR3aa: ASSPLGGVNTEAF
j_gene: TRBJ1-1
v_gene: TRBV3-1/TRBV3-2